Presented here are 17 T cell receptor beta chains from one specimen sequenced in a study of T cell repertoires in cytomegalovirus infection. Each CDR3 protein gets one entry after TCRdb re-called the reads with MiXCR. The sample lists around 430,000 distinct CDR3 sequences, approximately 42% occurring once. No antigens are known for them. Sequencing used cultured PBMCs, obtained from culture after CMV antigen stimulation. These receptor sequences come from a human donor in good health (CMV status not recorded). Some clones in this sample may be carry-over from other donors' samples.

The chain is built from TRBV12-3 or TRBV12-4 and TRBJ2-2; D might be TRBD2 (5 bases). The V gene lost 6 bases and the J gene lost 0 bases, with 11 bases spanning the gap. This CDR3 region has 15 residues. This CDR3 reads CASRRAVANTGELFF. The CDR3 bases are TGTGCCAGCAGGAGGGCCGTGGCGAACACCGGGGAGCTGTTTTTT.

This clonotype was found a few times. The CDR3: CASSLSAVNTGELFF. CDR3 nucleotide sequence: TGTGCCAGCAGCTTATCCGCAGTGAACACCGGGGAGCTGTTTTTT. The V gene is TRBV7-2, the J gene TRBJ2-2; no firm D call. Germline V gene data show CDR1 as SGHTA and CDR2 as FQGNSA. The CDR3 has 15 amino acids. Trimming took off 2 bases at V and 1 base at J, with 8 bases between the two ends.

The gene calls are TRBV7-6 and TRBJ2-1, with 7 bases that match TRBD2. The trim removed 4 bases at V and 15 bases at J, leaving 12 bases unmatched. Germline V gene sequence: CDR1 SGHVS, CDR2 FNYEAQ. The CDR3 sequence is 13 residues long. The CDR3 here is CASSSLSGTKPFF. The DNA for the CDR3 is TGTGCCAGCAGCTCCCTTTCCGGGACTAAGCCGTTCTTC.

On this clonotype: The conserved closing phenylalanine or tryptophan is absent in this CDR3, likely reflecting a read error. The rearrangement uses TRBV11-2 and TRBJ2-5; D not certain. Trimming left V 5 bases short and J 2 bases short, with 12 bases between. Germline-derived CDR1 and CDR2 are SGHAT and FQNNGV. The CDR3 is made up of 14 amino acids. CDR3 loop: CASSPVVQQETQYS. CDR3 DNA: TGTGCCAGCAGCCCAGTAGTACAGCAAGAGACCCAGTACTCC.

The V gene is TRBV6-1, the J gene TRBJ2-1; 9 bases map to TRBD2. With V trimmed by 1 base and J by 9 bases, 4 bases remained unmatched. The germline CDR1 and CDR2 sequences are MNHNS and SASEGT. This CDR3 is built from 14 residues. CDR3 sequence: CASSEGGRALEQFF. The CDR3 DNA sequence: TGTGCCAGCAGTGAAGGCGGGAGGGCCCTTGAGCAGTTCTTC.

This chain links TRBV6-5 with TRBJ2-2; D gene uncertain. V was clipped by 10 bases and J by 6 bases, with 12 bases between them. The CDR3 extends over 12 amino acids. Germline V lookup: CDR1 MNHEY, CDR2 SVGAGI. This CDR3 is CAIGRVAGELFF. CDR3 DNA sequence: TGTGCCATAGGGCGCGTCGCCGGGGAGCTGTTTTTT.

The gene calls are TRBV5-1 and TRBJ1-3, with 8 bases identical to TRBD1. V trimming: 4 bases; J trimming: 4 bases; junction bases outside the gene matches: 10. The CDR3 has 16 residues. Germline V lookup: CDR1 SGHRS, CDR2 YFSETQ. The CDR3 nucleotides are TGCGCCAGCAGCCTGAGCCTCAGGGGGCCCGGAAACACCATATATTTT. It is translated as CASSLSLRGPGNTIYF. The whole variable domain, filled in from reference TRBV5-1 and TRBJ1-3, reads KAGVTQTPRYLIKTRGQQVTLSCSPISGHRSVSWYQQTPGQGLQFLFEYFSETQRNKGNFPGRFSGRQFSNSRSEMNVSTLELGDSALYLCASSLSLRGPGNTIYFGEGSWLTVV.

The rearrangement links TRBV5-4 to TRBJ2-3; no firm D call. The CDR3 has 11 residues. Deletions cut 10 bases from V and 5 bases from J, with 11 bases between. The V gene's germline CDR1 is SGHNT and CDR2 YYREEE (reference sequence). The CDR3 sequence is CAFQQVDTQYF. DNA for the CDR3: TGTGCCTTTCAGCAAGTAGATACGCAGTATTTT. Filled out from reference TRBV5-4 and TRBJ2-3, the complete variable domain reads ETGVTQSPTHLIKTRGQQVTLRCSSQSGHNTVSWYQQALGQGPQFIFQYYREEENGRGNFPPRFSGLQFPNYSSELNVNALELDDSALYLCAFQQVDTQYFGPGTRLTVL.

This clonotype occurred a few times. V is TRBV7-2 and J is TRBJ2-2; possible D gene TRBD2, 6 bases. This CDR3 has 15 residues. V was trimmed by 4 bases and J by 5 bases, leaving 14 bases between them. Per germline, CDR1 SGHTA and CDR2 FQGNSA. For the CDR3, the DNA is TGTGCCAGCAGCTCGGATAGCGGCGCGACCGGGGAGCTGTTTTTT. Protein product: CASSSDSGATGELFF.

The chain is built from TRBV6-5 and TRBJ2-5; D not certain. The CDR3 is 15 residues long. Germline-derived CDR1 and CDR2 are MNHEY and SVGAGI. Trimming stripped 3 bases from V and 2 bases from J, with 13 bases between. DNA for the CDR3: TGTGCCAGCAGTTATAGTGGCTACCCACAAGAGACCCAGTACTTC. This translates into CASSYSGYPQETQYF.

In its sample, this clonotype was seen a few times. The genes are TRBV5-4 and TRBJ2-1; D possibly corresponds to TRBD2 (6 bases). The CDR3 runs to 16 residues. Trimming shortened V by 0 bases and J by 0 bases, and 10 bases separated the two germline ends. CDR1 and CDR2 from the germline V gene are SGHNT and YYREEE (reference sequence). The CDR3: CASSLGTTSSYNEQFF. Written as DNA, the CDR3 is TGTGCCAGCAGCTTGGGGACTACGAGCTCCTACAATGAGCAGTTCTTC.

This clonotype came up many times. The V call is TRBV7-2, the J call TRBJ2-7, with a weak D call TRBD2 (6 bases). This CDR3 comprises 15 residues. V lost 1 base and J lost 2, with 12 bases in between. Germline-derived CDR1 and CDR2 are SGHTA and FQGNSA. The CDR3 nucleotides read TGTGCCAGCAGCTTAGGACTAGGCTCTCCCTACGAGCAGTACTTC. Its translation: CASSLGLGSPYEQYF.

This clonotype has only a few counts. This chain joins TRBV7-2 and TRBJ2-1, with 12 positions matching TRBD2. J gave up 7 bases and V 4 bases, and 5 bases lay outside the gene matches. The CDR3 sequence is 15 residues long. The V gene's germline CDR1 is SGHTA and CDR2 FQGNSA. As DNA, the CDR3 is TGTGCCAGCAGCTCGACTAGCGGGAGATTAAATGAGCAGTTCTTC. This encodes CASSSTSGRLNEQFF.

This clonotype showed up just a few times. The chain carries TRBV2 and TRBJ1-6, with D perhaps matching TRBD1 (6 bases). Germline V CDR1 and CDR2: SNHLY, FYNNEI. The CDR3 spans 17 residues. V dropped 4 bases and J dropped 10 bases, with 23 bases sitting between them. Written as DNA, the CDR3 is TGTGCCAGCAGTGCGGCCACAGGGCCGAGAGGAAGATCACCCCTCCACTTT. Residues: CASSAATGPRGRSPLHF.

The rearrangement uses TRBV20-1 and TRBJ2-3; 10 positions agree with TRBD2. The CDR3 runs to 15 residues. The junction had 9 bases not matched to a gene; V was cut back by 3 bases and J by 6 bases. Looked up from germline, CDR1 is DFQATT and CDR2 is SNEGSKA (reference sequence). The CDR3 nucleotides are TGCAGTGCTAGCCCCGGGACTAGCGTCCCCGATACGCAGTATTTT. Amino acids: CSASPGTSVPDTQYF.

The V gene is TRBV12-3 or TRBV12-4, the J gene TRBJ2-1; D is possibly TRBD1 (6 bases). V was shortened by 6 bases and J by 6 bases, with 30 bases between the two germline ends. The CDR3 is 19 residues long. CDR3: CASSPTHSPTVPRGNEQFF. The DNA of the CDR3 is TGTGCCAGCAGCCCTACTCATAGTCCCACGGTCCCCAGGGGCAATGAGCAGTTCTTC.

This clonotype was picked up a small number of times. The gene calls are TRBV7-2 and TRBJ2-7, with TRBD2 matching 11 bases. Germline CDR1 SGHTA, CDR2 FQGNSA. Trimming removed 5 bases from V and 4 bases from J; junction bases left unmatched: 7. The CDR3 has 15 residues. The CDR3 region is CASSPRLAGTYEQYF. DNA of the CDR3: TGTGCCAGCAGCCCCCGACTAGCGGGAACTTACGAGCAGTACTTC. Filled out from reference TRBV7-2 and TRBJ2-7, the complete variable domain reads GAGVSQSPSNKVTEKGKDVELRCDPISGHTALYWYRQSLGQGLEFLIYFQGNSAPDKSGLPSDRFSAERTGGSVSTLTIQRTQQEDSAVYLCASSPRLAGTYEQYFGPGTRLTVT.